The next 10 T cell receptor beta chains were all read from a single sample in a study of CD8+ T cells in alopecia areata. Extracted from the samples, RNA was reverse transcribed into cDNA to serve as the sequencing template. Produced via immunoSEQ multiplex PCR; TCRdb's table is partial and in-frame only. This table holds 150,000 to 200,000 clones, 51% found once. The treatment is: oral pan-JAK inhibitor, 5-10 mg twice daily. The source material was CD8+ T cells sorted from blood, sampled around week 52, from a patient treated with tofacitinib. The origin of the receptors is a human donor with alopecia areata.

The V call is TRBV9, the J call TRBJ2-7, with 9 positions matching TRBD1. This CDR3 has 14 residues. Germline CDR1 SGDLS, CDR2 YYNGEE. Trimming cost V 3 bases and J 5 bases; bases outside gene matches: 6. The CDR3 loop reads CASSAGDRVNEQYF. For the CDR3, the DNA is TGTGCCAGCAGCGCCGGGGACAGGGTAAACGAGCAGTACTTC.

This clone was counted only a few times. The V gene is TRBV30, the J gene TRBJ2-1; 8 bases agree with TRBD1. V trimming: 4 bases; J trimming: 2 bases; junction bases outside the gene matches: 4. The CDR3 consists of 14 residues. Germline V gene sequence: CDR1 GTSNPN, CDR2 SVGIG (reference sequence). CDR3 coding DNA: TGTGCCTGGAAGGCAGGGGGCGCCTACAATGAGCAGTTCTTC. Protein product: CAWKAGGAYNEQFF.

This chain connects TRBV5-4 to TRBJ2-3; 7 bases line up with TRBD2. There are 15 residues in the CDR3. The germline gives CDR1 SGHNT, CDR2 YYREEE (reference sequence). V gave up 4 bases and J gave up 9 bases; unmatched junction bases: 14. Written as DNA, the CDR3 is TGTGCCAGCAGCCCGGCTGGAGGGGAGGGTGGGACGCAGTATTTT. Residues: CASSPAGGEGGTQYF. The full variable domain, its missing parts supplied by reference TRBV5-4 and TRBJ2-3, is ETGVTQSPTHLIKTRGQQVTLRCSSQSGHNTVSWYQQALGQGPQFIFQYYREEENGRGNFPPRFSGLQFPNYSSELNVNALELDDSALYLCASSPAGGEGGTQYFGPGTRLTVL.

This rearrangement joins TRBV7-9 to TRBJ1-2; D is undetermined. The CDR3 totals 15 residues. V was trimmed by 4 bases and J by 4 bases, leaving 16 bases between them. Germline V gene sequence: CDR1 SEHNR, CDR2 FQNEAQ (reference sequence). CDR3 region: CASSSQSPTPYGYTF. In nucleotides, the CDR3 is TGTGCCAGCAGCTCACAAAGCCCCACGCCCTATGGCTACACCTTC.

This clone was detected a few times. V gene TRBV12-5 combines with J gene TRBJ2-2; D is possibly TRBD1 (6 bases). V dropped 5 bases and J dropped 8 bases, with 12 bases sitting between them. This CDR3 is built from 13 residues. Per germline, CDR1 LGHNT and CDR2 FRNRAP. CDR3 coding DNA: TGTGCTAGTGGTCCCGGGACATTTGGGGAGCTGTTTTTT. Encoded protein: CASGPGTFGELFF. Filled out from reference TRBV12-5 and TRBJ2-2, the complete variable domain reads DARVTQTPRHKVTEMGQEVTMRCQPILGHNTVFWYRQTMMQGLELLAYFRNRAPLDDSGMPKDRFSAEMPDATLATLKIQPSEPRDSAVYFCASGPGTFGELFFGEGSRLTVL.

This clone was seen a handful of times. The V call is TRBV9, the J call TRBJ2-5; 8 nucleotides match TRBD2. CDR1 and CDR2 from the germline V gene are SGDLS and YYNGEE. The CDR3 consists of 16 residues. V shed 2 bases, J shed 1 base, and the junction held 7 bases outside the gene matches. The DNA of the CDR3 is TGTGCCAGCAGCGTGGAGGATGCGGGGGGCCAAGAGACCCAGTACTTC. It translates to CASSVEDAGGQETQYF.

The V call is TRBV27, the J call TRBJ2-7; 14 nucleotides match TRBD2. The trim removed 4 bases at V and 7 bases at J, leaving 3 bases unmatched. This CDR3 spans 14 amino acids. Germline-derived CDR1 and CDR2 are MNHEY and SMNVEV (reference sequence). This CDR3 reads CASSSGTSGGEQYF. DNA of the CDR3: TGTGCCAGCAGTTCCGGGACTAGCGGGGGAGAGCAGTACTTC.

CDR3 nucleotide sequence: TGTGCCAGTACCACAGGGCAGGGGGACACTGAAGCTTTCTTT. Encoded protein: CASTTGQGDTEAFF. The chain recombines TRBV19 with TRBJ1-1; 7 nucleotides align to TRBD1. Germline V gene sequence: CDR1 LNHDA, CDR2 SQIVND (reference sequence). V gave up 7 bases and J gave up 3 bases; unmatched junction bases: 8. CDR3 length: 14 residues.

This clone was seen only once. The chain recombines TRBV15 with TRBJ1-5; a weak D match, TRBD1 (5 bases). Trimming shortened V by 1 base and J by 5 bases, and 9 bases separated the two germline ends. From germline, CDR1 is LNHNV and CDR2 YYDKDF (reference sequence). This CDR3 is built from 14 residues. This CDR3 is CATSRGGEYQPQHF. CDR3 bases: TGTGCCACCAGCAGAGGGGGGGAATATCAGCCCCAGCATTTT.

V gene TRBV7-8 combines with J gene TRBJ2-1, with D uncertain. The CDR3 is 15 residues long. V was clipped by 3 bases and J by 0 bases, with 9 bases between them. Germline V gene sequence: CDR1 SGHVS, CDR2 FQNEAQ. The CDR3 region has the DNA TGTGCCAGCAGCTTGTCTGGTAGCTCCTACAATGAGCAGTTCTTC. As protein: CASSLSGSSYNEQFF.